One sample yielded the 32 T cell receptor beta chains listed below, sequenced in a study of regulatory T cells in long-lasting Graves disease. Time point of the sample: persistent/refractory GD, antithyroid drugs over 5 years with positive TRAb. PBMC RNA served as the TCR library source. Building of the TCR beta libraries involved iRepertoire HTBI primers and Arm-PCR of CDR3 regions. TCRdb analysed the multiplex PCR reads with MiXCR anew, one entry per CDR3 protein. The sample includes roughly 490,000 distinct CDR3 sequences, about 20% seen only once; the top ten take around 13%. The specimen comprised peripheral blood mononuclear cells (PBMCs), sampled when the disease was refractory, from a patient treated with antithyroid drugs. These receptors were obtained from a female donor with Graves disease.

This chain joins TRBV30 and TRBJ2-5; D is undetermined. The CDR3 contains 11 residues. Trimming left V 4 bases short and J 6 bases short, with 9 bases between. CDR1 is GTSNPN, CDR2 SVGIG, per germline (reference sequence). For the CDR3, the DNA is TGTGCCTGGACCCAGAGCCAGACCCAGTACTTC. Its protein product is CAWTQSQTQYF.

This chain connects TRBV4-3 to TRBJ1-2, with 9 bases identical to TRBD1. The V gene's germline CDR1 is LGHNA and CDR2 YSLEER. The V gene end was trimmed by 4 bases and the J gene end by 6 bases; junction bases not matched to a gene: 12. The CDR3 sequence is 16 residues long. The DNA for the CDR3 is TGCGCCAGCAGCCCGGGACAAGGACAGGGGATCGATGGCTACACCTTC. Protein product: CASSPGQGQGIDGYTF.

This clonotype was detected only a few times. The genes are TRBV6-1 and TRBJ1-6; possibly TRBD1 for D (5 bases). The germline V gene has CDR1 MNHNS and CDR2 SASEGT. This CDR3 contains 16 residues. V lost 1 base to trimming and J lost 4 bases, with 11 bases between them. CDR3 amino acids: CASSEGYRGYNSPLHF. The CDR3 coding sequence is TGTGCCAGCAGTGAAGGCTATAGGGGTTATAATTCACCCCTCCACTTT.

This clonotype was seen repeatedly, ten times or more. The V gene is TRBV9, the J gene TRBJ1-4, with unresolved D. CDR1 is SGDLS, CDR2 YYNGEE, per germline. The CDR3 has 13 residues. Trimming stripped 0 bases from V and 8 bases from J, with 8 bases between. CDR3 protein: CASSVGQGEKLFF. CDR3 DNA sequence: TGTGCCAGCAGCGTAGGGCAAGGCGAAAAACTGTTTTTT. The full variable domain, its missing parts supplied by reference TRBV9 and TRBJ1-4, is DSGVTQTPKHLITATGQRVTLRCSPRSGDLSVYWYQQSLDQGLQFLIQYYNGEERAKGNILERFSAQQFPDLHSELNLSSLELGDSALYFCASSVGQGEKLFFGSGTQLSVL.

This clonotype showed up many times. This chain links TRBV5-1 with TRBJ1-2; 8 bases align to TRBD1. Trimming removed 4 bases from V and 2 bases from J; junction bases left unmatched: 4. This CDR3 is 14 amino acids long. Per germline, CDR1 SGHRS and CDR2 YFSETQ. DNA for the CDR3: TGCGCCAGCAGCGCAAGACAGGGGAACTATGGCTACACCTTC. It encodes CASSARQGNYGYTF.

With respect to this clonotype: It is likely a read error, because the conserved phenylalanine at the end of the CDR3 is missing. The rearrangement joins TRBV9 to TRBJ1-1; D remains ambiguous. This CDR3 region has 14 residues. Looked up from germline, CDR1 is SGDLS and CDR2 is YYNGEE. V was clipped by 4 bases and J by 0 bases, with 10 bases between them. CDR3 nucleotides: TGTGCCAGCAGCACCAGACACCTGAACACTGAAGCTTTCCTT. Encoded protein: CASSTRHLNTEAFL.

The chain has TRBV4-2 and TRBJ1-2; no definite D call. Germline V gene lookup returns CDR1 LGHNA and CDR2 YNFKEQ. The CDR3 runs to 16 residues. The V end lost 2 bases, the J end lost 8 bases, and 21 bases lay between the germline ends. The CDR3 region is CASSQSRTDGRYGYTF. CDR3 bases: TGTGCCAGCAGCCAAAGCCGCACAGACGGACGGTACGGCTACACCTTC.

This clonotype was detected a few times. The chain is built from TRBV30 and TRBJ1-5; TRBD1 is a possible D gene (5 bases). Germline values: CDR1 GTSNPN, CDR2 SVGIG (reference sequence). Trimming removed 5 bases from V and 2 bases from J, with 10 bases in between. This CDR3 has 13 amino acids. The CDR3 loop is CAWSDTGNQPQHF. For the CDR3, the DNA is TGTGCCTGGTCGGACACTGGCAATCAGCCCCAGCATTTT.

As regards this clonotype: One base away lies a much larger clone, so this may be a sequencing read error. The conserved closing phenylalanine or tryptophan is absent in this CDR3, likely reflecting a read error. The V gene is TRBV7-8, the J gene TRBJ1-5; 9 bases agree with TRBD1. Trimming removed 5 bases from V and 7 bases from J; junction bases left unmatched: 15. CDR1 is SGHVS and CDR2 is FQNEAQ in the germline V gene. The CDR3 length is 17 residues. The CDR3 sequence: CASSPVLLTGGGQPQHS. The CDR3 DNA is TGTGCCAGCAGCCCGGTTTTATTGACAGGGGGAGGACAGCCCCAGCATTCT.

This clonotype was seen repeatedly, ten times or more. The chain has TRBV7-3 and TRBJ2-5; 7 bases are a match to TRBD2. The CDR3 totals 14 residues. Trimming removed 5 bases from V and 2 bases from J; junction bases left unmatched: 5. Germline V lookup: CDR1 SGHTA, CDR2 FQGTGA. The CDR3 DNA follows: TGTGCCAGCAGCCGTGGGACTACTCAAGAGACCCAGTACTTC. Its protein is CASSRGTTQETQYF. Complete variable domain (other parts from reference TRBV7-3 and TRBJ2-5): GAGVSQTPSNKVTEKGKYVELRCDPISGHTALYWYRQSLGQGPEFLIYFQGTGAADDSGLPNDRFFAVRPEGSVSTLKIQRTERGDSAVYLCASSRGTTQETQYFGPGTRLLVL.

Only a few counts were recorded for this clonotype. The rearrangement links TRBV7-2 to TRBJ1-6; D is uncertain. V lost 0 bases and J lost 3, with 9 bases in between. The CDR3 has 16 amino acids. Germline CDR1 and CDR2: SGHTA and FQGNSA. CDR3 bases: TGTGCCAGCAGCTTAGCCAGAACAGTCTATAATTCACCCCTCCACTTT. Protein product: CASSLARTVYNSPLHF.

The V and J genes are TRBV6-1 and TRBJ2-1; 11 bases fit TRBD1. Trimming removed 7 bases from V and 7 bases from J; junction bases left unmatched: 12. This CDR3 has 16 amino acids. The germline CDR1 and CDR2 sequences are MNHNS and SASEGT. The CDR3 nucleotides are TGTGCCAGCACCACCCGCCGGGACAGGGGGGAGAATGAGCAGTTCTTC. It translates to CASTTRRDRGENEQFF.

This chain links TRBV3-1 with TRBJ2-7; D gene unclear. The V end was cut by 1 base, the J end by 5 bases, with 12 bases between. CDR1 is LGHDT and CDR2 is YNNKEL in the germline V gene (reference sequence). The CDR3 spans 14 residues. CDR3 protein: CASSQGRSAHEQYF. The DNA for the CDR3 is TGTGCCAGCAGCCAAGGGCGATCAGCCCACGAGCAGTACTTC.

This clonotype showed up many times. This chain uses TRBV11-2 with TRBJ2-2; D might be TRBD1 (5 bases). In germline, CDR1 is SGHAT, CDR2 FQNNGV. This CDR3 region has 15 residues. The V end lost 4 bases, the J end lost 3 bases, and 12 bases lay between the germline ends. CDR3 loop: CASSSLTVYTGELFF. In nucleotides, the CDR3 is TGTGCCAGCAGCTCGTTGACAGTGTACACCGGGGAGCTGTTTTTT.

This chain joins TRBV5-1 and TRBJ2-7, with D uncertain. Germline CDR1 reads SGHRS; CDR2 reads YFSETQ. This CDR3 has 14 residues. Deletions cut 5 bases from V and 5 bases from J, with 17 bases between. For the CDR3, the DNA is TGCGCCAGCAGAGGTATAGGTGCCCCTGACGAGCAGTACTTC. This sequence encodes CASRGIGAPDEQYF.

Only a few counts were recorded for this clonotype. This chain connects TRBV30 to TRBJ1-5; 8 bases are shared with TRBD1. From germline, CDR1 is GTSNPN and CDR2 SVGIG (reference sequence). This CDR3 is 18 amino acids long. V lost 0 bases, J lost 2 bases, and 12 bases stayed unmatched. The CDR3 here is CAWSVARGLGWGNQPQHF. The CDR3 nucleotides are TGTGCCTGGAGTGTAGCCAGGGGGCTAGGGTGGGGCAATCAGCCCCAGCATTTT.

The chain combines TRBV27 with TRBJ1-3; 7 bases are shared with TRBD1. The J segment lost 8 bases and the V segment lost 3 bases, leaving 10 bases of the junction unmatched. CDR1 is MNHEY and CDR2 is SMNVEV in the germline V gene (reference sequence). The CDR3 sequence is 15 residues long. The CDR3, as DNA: TGTGCCAGCAGTTTCCGTAACAGGGGAGACGACACCATATATTTT. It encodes CASSFRNRGDDTIYF.

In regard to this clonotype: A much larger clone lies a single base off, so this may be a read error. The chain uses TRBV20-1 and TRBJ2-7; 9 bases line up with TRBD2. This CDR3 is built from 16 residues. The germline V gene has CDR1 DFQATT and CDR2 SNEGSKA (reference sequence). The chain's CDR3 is CSASALAGSRVDEQHF. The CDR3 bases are TGCAGTGCTAGCGCCCTAGCGGGATCGAGGGTTGACGAGCAGCACTTC.

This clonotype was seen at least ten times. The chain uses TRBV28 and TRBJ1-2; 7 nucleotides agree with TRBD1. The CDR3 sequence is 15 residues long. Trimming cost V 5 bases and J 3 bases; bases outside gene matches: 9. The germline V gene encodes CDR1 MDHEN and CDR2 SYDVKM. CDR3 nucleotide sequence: TGTGCCAGCAGTCCGTGGACAGGATTCGACTATGGCTACACCTTC. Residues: CASSPWTGFDYGYTF.

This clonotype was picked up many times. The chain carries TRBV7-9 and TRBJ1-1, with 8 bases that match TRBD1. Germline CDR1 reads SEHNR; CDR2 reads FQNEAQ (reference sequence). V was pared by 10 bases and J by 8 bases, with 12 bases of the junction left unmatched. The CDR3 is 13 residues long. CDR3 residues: CAINPGQEREAFF. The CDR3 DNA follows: TGTGCCATAAACCCGGGACAGGAGAGAGAAGCTTTCTTT.

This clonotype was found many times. The CDR3 loop reads CASSLDERWALFF. CDR3 bases: TGTGCCAGCAGTTTAGACGAACGATGGGCACTGTTTTTT. The gene calls are TRBV28 and TRBJ1-4, with no clear D. Per the germline V gene, CDR1 is MDHEN and CDR2 is SYDVKM. Deletions cut 2 bases from V and 13 bases from J, with 14 bases between. This CDR3 comprises 13 residues.

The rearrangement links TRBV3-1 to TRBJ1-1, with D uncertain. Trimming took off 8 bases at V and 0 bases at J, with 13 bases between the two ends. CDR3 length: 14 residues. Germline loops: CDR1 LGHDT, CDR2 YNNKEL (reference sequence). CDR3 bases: TGTGCCAGCCTCCCGTCCGAGGTGAACACTGAAGCTTTCTTT. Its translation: CASLPSEVNTEAFF.

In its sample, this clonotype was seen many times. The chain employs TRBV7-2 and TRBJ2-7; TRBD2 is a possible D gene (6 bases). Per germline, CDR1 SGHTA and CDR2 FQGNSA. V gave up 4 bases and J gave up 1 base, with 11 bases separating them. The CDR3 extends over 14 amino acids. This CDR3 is CASSSWRESYEQYF. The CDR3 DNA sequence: TGTGCCAGCAGCTCATGGAGGGAGTCCTACGAGCAGTACTTC.

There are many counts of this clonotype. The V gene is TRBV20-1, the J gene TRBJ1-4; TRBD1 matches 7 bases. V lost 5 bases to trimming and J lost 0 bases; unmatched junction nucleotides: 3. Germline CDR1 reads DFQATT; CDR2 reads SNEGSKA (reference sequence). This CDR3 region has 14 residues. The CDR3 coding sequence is TGCAGTGCTTGGGGGACAGCAACTAATGAAAAACTGTTTTTT. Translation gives CSAWGTATNEKLFF.

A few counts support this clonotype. The CDR3 nucleotides are TGTGCCAGCAGTTACGAGACTAGCTCCACAGATACGCAGTATTTT. This gives the protein CASSYETSSTDTQYF. The chain employs TRBV6-2 or TRBV6-3 and TRBJ2-3; 7 positions agree with TRBD2. The germline gives CDR1 MNHEY, CDR2 SVGEGT. The CDR3 is made up of 15 amino acids. V lost 2 bases to trimming and J lost 2 bases; unmatched junction nucleotides: 4.

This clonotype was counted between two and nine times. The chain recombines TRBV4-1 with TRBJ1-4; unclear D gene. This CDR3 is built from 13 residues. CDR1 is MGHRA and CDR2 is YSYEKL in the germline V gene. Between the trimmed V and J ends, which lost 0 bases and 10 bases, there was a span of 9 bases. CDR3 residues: CASSQEGLGKLFF. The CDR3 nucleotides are TGCGCCAGCAGCCAAGAAGGCCTCGGAAAACTGTTTTTT.

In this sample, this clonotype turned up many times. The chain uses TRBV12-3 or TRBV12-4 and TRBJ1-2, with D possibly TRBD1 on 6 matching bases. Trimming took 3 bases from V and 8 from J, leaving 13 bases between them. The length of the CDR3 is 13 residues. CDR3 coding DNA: TGTGCCAGCAGTTTTAGGGGGAAGGGAGGCTACACCTTC. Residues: CASSFRGKGGYTF.

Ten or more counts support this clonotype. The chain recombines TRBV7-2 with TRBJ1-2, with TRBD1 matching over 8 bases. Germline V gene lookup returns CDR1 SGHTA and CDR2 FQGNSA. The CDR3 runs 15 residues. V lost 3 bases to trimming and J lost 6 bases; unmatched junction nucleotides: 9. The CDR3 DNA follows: TGTGCCAGCAGCTTCCTCCTCACAGGGGGGGATGGCTACACCTTC. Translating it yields CASSFLLTGGDGYTF.

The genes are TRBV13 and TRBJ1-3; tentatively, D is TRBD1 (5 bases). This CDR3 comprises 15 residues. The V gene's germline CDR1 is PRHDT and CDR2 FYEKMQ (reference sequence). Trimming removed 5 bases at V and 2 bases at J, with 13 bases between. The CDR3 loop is CASSLNPGPGNTIYF. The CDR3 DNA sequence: TGTGCCAGCAGCCTCAATCCGGGACCTGGAAACACCATATATTTT. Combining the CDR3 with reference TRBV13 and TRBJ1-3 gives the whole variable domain AAGVIQSPRHLIKEKRETATLKCYPIPRHDTVYWYQQGPGQDPQFLISFYEKMQSDKGSIPDRFSAQQFSDYHSELNMSSLELGDSALYFCASSLNPGPGNTIYFGEGSWLTVV.

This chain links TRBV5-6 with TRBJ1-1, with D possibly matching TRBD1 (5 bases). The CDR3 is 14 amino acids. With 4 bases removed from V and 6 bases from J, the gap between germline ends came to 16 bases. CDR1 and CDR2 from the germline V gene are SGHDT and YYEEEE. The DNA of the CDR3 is TGTGCCAGCAGCCAGGGAGGGATGGGAGCTGAAGCTTTCTTT. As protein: CASSQGGMGAEAFF.

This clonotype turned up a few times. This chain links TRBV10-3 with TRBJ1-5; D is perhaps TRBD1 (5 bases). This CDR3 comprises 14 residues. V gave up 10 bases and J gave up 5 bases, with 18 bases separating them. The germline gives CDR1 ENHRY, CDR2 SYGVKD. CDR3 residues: CASSRRAVYQPQHF. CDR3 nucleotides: TGTGCCAGCAGCCGCAGGGCGGTTTATCAGCCCCAGCATTTT.

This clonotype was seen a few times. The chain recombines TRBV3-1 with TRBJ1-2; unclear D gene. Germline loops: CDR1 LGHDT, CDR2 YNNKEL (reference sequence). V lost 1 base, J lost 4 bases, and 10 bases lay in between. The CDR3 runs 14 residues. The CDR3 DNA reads TGTGCCAGCAGCCAAGTCCTTTCGAGCTATGGCTACACCTTC. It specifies CASSQVLSSYGYTF.